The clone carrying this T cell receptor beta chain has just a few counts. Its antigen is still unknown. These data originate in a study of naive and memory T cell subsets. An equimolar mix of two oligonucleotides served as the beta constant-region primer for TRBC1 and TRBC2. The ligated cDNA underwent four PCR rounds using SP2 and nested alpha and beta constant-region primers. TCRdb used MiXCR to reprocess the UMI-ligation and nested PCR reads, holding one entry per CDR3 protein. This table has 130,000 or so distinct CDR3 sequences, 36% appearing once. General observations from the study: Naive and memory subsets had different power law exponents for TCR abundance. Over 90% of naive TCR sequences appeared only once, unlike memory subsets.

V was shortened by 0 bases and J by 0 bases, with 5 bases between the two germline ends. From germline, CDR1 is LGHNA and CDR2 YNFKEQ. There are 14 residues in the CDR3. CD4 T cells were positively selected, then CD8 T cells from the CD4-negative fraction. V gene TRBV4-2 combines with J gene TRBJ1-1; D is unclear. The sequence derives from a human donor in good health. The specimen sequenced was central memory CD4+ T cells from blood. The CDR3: CASSQDLLNTEAFF. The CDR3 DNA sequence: TGTGCCAGCAGCCAAGACCTTCTGAACACTGAAGCTTTCTTT.